The rows below give T cell receptor beta chains drawn from one sample of a study of vaccination and CD4 T cells after COVID-19. From the PCR reads, TCRdb called clonotypes with MiXCR, one entry per CDR3 protein. This sample carries about 12,000 distinct CDR3 sequences, 50% of them seen once, and the ten largest clones take approximately 19%. Their antigen targets remain unknown. The sequenced sample consisted of CD4+ T cells from blood, cultured in vitro. The receptors stem from a human donor who had recovered from COVID-19. Both conserved end residues are part of each CDR3. The order of the fields is J gene, D gene, clone size, V gene, CDR3 protein, CDR3 DNA. A D gene is named only where the DNA matches it firmly. Clone sizes are given selectively: once, few, many, or a class where the clone is expanded.

TRBJ2-5	NA	few	TRBV7-2	CASSNDRINQETQYF	TGTGCCAGCAGCAATGACAGAATCAACCAAGAGACCCAGTACTTC
TRBJ2-1	NA	NA	TRBV27	CASSSWGNSYNEQFF	TGTGCCAGCAGCTCGTGGGGTAACTCCTACAATGAGCAGTTCTTC
TRBJ1-6	NA	NA	TRBV11-2	CASSLRRTGVQVYNSPLHF	TGTGCCAGCAGCTTACGGAGAACCGGGGTTCAAGTCTATAATTCACCCCTCCACTTT
TRBJ2-1	TRBD2	NA	TRBV2	CASSDLAGGFNEQFF	TGTGCCAGCAGTGACCTAGCGGGAGGGTTTAATGAGCAGTTCTTC
TRBJ2-1	TRBD2	NA	TRBV10-3	CAMGGYNEQFF	TGTGCCATGGGGGGGTACAATGAGCAGTTCTTC
TRBJ2-5	NA	few	TRBV14	CASSPGGDGTQYF	TGTGCCAGCAGCCCTGGTGGTGACGGGACCCAGTACTTC
TRBJ1-6	NA	NA	TRBV30	CAWEGTQRTHSPLHF	TGTGCCTGGGAGGGGACACAAAGGACCCACTCACCCCTCCACTTT
TRBJ2-5	NA	NA	TRBV2	CASAPGDWETQYF	TGTGCCAGCGCCCCAGGGGACTGGGAGACCCAGTACTTC
TRBJ1-1	NA	NA	TRBV25-1	CASSGGVNTEAFF	TGTGCCAGCAGTGGAGGAGTGAACACTGAAGCTTTCTTT
TRBJ2-5	NA	NA	TRBV11-2	CASSYRTLQETQYF	TGTGCCAGCAGCTATCGGACCTTACAAGAGACCCAGTACTTC
TRBJ2-5	NA	few	TRBV2	CASILEFRFYETQYF	TGTGCCAGCATTTTAGAATTTAGGTTCTACGAGACCCAGTACTTC
TRBJ2-6	NA	NA	TRBV19	CASSPDSSRTNVLTF	TGTGCCAGTAGCCCAGACTCGTCTAGGACCAACGTCCTGACTTTC
TRBJ2-4	NA	NA	TRBV2	CASSERGLVKNIQYF	TGTGCCAGCAGTGAACGGGGGCTTGTCAAAAACATTCAGTACTTC
TRBJ2-5	NA	few	TRBV20-1	CSASGDTGQETQYF	TGCAGTGCTAGTGGGGACACGGGCCAAGAGACCCAGTACTTC
TRBJ1-3	NA	NA	TRBV27	CASSQTRTSSTIYF	TGTGCCAGCAGCCAAACTCGGACCTCCAGCACCATATATTTT
TRBJ2-3	TRBD2	once	TRBV6-4	CASSDSSGGGEDTQYF	TGTGCCAGCAGTGATTCTAGCGGGGGGGGTGAAGATACGCAGTATTTT
TRBJ2-5	NA	NA	TRBV7-2	CASSLVFQETQYF	TGTGCCAGCAGCTTGGTCTTCCAAGAGACCCAGTACTTC
TRBJ2-2	TRBD2	few	TRBV10-3	CAIRTGTSGSTGELFF	TGTGCCATCAGGACCGGGACTAGCGGGAGTACCGGGGAGCTGTTTTTT
TRBJ2-7	NA	NA	TRBV20-1	CSARSRDSLSLREQYF	TGCAGTGCTAGATCGAGAGACTCACTATCCTTACGGGAGCAGTACTTC
TRBJ1-2	NA	NA	TRBV19	CASSTRDNYGYTF	TGTGCCAGTAGCACCCGGGACAACTATGGCTACACCTTC